The 8 T cell receptor beta chains below come from one sample, sequenced in a study of OX40 agonist ivuxolimab in advanced cancers. Sequenced by immunoSEQ multiplex PCR; TCRdb stores in-frame clones only, minus some. Of roughly 32,000 clones listed, about 90% are singletons. Source: CD4+ or CD8+ T cells sorted from blood, taken in a trial of the OX40 agonist ivuxolimab. Receptor source: an adult with an advanced solid tumor such as melanoma, head and neck, liver or kidney cancer.

The rearrangement joins TRBV4-1 to TRBJ1-4; the match to TRBD1 covers 7 bases. CDR3 length: 16 amino acids. V shed 2 bases and J 4 bases; nucleotides not matched to a gene: 7. Germline V CDR1 and CDR2: MGHRA, YSYEKL. This CDR3 reads CASSQPTGALNEKLFF. DNA of the CDR3: TGCGCCAGCAGCCAACCTACAGGGGCCCTTAATGAAAAACTGTTTTTT.

The chain uses TRBV5-1 and TRBJ2-2; D remains unclear. Germline CDR1 reads SGHRS; CDR2 reads YFSETQ. The V and J ends lost 1 base and 1 base respectively, with 5 bases between them. The CDR3 covers 14 residues. CDR3 sequence reads: CASSLRQNTGELFF. CDR3 DNA sequence: TGCGCCAGCAGCTTGAGGCAGAACACCGGGGAGCTGTTTTTT.

The rearrangement joins TRBV5-4 to TRBJ2-1; TRBD2 matches at 7 bases. CDR1 and CDR2 (germline): SGHNT, YYREEE (reference sequence). V dropped 0 bases and J dropped 9; count of bases not matched to a gene: 6. CDR3 length: 14 residues. The CDR3 DNA follows: TGTGCCAGCAGCTTGGAAGCGGGAAGTGGTGAGCAGTTCTTC. Its translation is CASSLEAGSGEQFF.

The V and J genes are TRBV2 and TRBJ1-1; TRBD1 matches 8 bases. This CDR3 comprises 14 residues. Germline V lookup: CDR1 SNHLY, CDR2 FYNNEI. Trimming cost V 6 bases and J 5 bases; bases outside gene matches: 8. Here the CDR3 reads CASSMAGGSTEAFF. Written as DNA, the CDR3 is TGTGCCAGCAGCATGGCAGGGGGCTCAACTGAAGCTTTCTTT.

The chain links TRBV6-5 to TRBJ1-2; D unresolved. The germline V gene has CDR1 MNHEY and CDR2 SVGAGI. V was shortened by 0 bases and J by 4 bases, with 9 bases between the two germline ends. This CDR3 has 14 amino acids. CDR3 protein: CASSYSPVSYGYTF. CDR3 nucleotide sequence: TGTGCCAGCAGTTACTCGCCAGTATCCTATGGCTACACCTTC.

The chain couples TRBV7-9 to TRBJ2-2; 11 nucleotides line up with TRBD1. The V and J ends lost 5 bases and 5 bases, in that order; junction bases with no gene match: 4. The germline gives CDR1 SEHNR, CDR2 FQNEAQ (reference sequence). This CDR3 is 15 amino acids long. The CDR3 here is CASSAGQGATGELFF. In DNA form, the CDR3 reads TGTGCCAGCAGCGCCGGACAGGGGGCTACCGGGGAGCTGTTTTTT.

The chain employs TRBV5-1 and TRBJ1-4; a possible D gene is TRBD1 (6 bases). V dropped 5 bases and J dropped 3 bases, with 11 bases sitting between them. The CDR3 runs to 14 residues. Germline lookup yields CDR1 SGHRS and CDR2 YFSETQ. The CDR3 sequence: CASRPDSSNEKLFF. DNA for the CDR3: TGCGCCAGCAGACCGGACAGCTCTAATGAAAAACTGTTTTTT.

The sample holds one count of this clone. The chain has TRBV5-1 and TRBJ1-3; 7 nucleotides align to TRBD1. Germline-derived CDR1 and CDR2 are SGHRS and YFSETQ. The CDR3 has 16 amino acids. V gave up 0 bases and J gave up 0 bases; unmatched junction bases: 3. CDR3 coding DNA: TGCGCCAGCAGCTTGGGCAGGGGGTTCTCTGGAAACACCATATATTTT. It translates to CASSLGRGFSGNTIYF.